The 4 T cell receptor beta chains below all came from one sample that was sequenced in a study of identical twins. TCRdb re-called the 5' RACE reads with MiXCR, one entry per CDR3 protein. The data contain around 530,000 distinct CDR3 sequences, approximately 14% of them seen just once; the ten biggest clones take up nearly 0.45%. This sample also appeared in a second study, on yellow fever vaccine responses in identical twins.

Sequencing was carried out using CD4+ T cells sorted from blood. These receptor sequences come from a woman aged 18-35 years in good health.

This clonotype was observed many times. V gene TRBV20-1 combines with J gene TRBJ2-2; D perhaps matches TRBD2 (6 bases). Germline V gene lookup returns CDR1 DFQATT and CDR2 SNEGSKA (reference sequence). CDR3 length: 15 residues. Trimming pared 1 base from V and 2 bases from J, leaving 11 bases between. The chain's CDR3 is CSARVGLSNTGELFF. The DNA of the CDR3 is TGCAGTGCTAGAGTGGGACTCTCCAACACCGGGGAGCTGTTTTTT.

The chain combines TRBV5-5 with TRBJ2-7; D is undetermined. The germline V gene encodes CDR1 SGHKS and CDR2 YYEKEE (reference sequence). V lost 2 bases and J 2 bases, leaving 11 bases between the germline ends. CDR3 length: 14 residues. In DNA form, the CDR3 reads TGTGCCAGCAGCTTCGGGCAGGTAGCCTACGAGCAGTACGTC. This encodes CASSFGQVAYEQYV.

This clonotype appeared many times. The CDR3 region is CASSFSDRTVGSPLHF. DNA for the CDR3: TGTGCCAGCAGCTTTTCGGACAGGACGGTGGGTTCACCCCTCCACTTT. V and J are TRBV7-4 and TRBJ1-6, with 7 bases fitting TRBD1. J gave up 9 bases and V 3 bases, and 11 bases lay outside the gene matches. Germline CDR1 is SGHVT and CDR2 is SQSDAQ. The CDR3 sequence is 16 residues long.

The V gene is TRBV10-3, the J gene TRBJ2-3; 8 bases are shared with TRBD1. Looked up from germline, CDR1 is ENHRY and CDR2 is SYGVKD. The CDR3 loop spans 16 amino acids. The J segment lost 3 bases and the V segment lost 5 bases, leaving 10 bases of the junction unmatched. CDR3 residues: CAISQPGGSGTDTQYF. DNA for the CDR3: TGTGCCATCAGTCAACCAGGGGGCTCGGGGACAGATACGCAGTATTTT.